These T cell receptor beta chains were read from a single sample in a study of T cell clonotyping in hematopoietic cell transplantation. Produced via immunoSEQ multiplex PCR; TCRdb's table is partial and in-frame only. Found here are 65,000 to 80,000 clones, 90% to 96% of them singletons; the top ten hold roughly 1.5%. The sequenced sample was peripheral blood mononuclear cells, obtained before stem cell transplant. The source is a woman aged 45-60 years with acute myeloid leukemia. Some clones in this sample may be carry-over from other donors' samples. CDR3s include the opening cysteine and the closing phenylalanine or tryptophan. D genes are given only for firm matches. Some rows have no size entry. The others give once, few or many, or a class for an expanded clone.

TRBV10-3	TRBD1	TRBJ2-1	once	CAISSPGQQYNEQFF	TGTGCCATCAGCTCACCGGGACAGCAGTACAATGAGCAGTTCTTC
TRBV6-1	.	TRBJ1-4	.	CASSAPGNEKLFF	TGTGCCAGCAGTGCGCCGGGGAATGAAAAACTGTTTTTT
TRBV5-1	TRBD1	TRBJ1-1	.	CASSMDRAGEAFF	TGCGCCAGCAGCATGGACAGGGCGGGTGAAGCTTTCTTT
TRBV9	.	TRBJ1-3	.	CASTPPSSGNTIYF	TGTGCCAGCACCCCCCCAAGCTCTGGAAACACCATATATTTT
TRBV10-3	TRBD1	TRBJ1-2	.	CAISGRDRGLYYGYTF	TGTGCCATCAGTGGCCGGGACAGGGGGCTCTACTATGGCTACACCTTC
TRBV10-3	TRBD2	TRBJ2-2	.	CAIGGLADSGELFF	TGTGCCATCGGGGGACTAGCGGACTCCGGGGAGCTGTTTTTT
TRBV19	.	TRBJ2-7	.	CASSLGTGNWRYEQYF	TGTGCCAGTAGCTTGGGTACCGGCAATTGGAGATACGAGCAGTACTTC
TRBV28	.	TRBJ1-1	once	CASSSGPFGEAFF	TGTGCCAGCAGTTCAGGTCCCTTCGGTGAAGCTTTCTTT
TRBV7-8	TRBD1	TRBJ1-5	.	CASSSQTGVRNQPQHF	TGTGCCAGCAGCTCACAGACAGGGGTGCGGAATCAGCCCCAGCATTTT
TRBV4-2	.	TRBJ2-2	once	CASSADRTNTGELFF	TGTGCCAGCAGCGCAGACAGGACCAACACCGGGGAGCTGTTTTTT
TRBV9	.	TRBJ1-3	.	CASGDWGTGNTIYF	TGTGCCAGCGGGGATTGGGGCACTGGAAACACCATATATTTT
TRBV11-2	TRBD2	TRBJ2-5	.	CASSLGLAGGQETQYF	TGTGCCAGCAGCTTAGGACTAGCGGGGGGGCAAGAGACCCAGTACTTC
TRBV14	.	TRBJ2-2	.	CASRSITGELFF	TGTGCCAGCAGGTCTATCACCGGGGAGCTGTTTTTT
TRBV28	.	TRBJ1-5	.	CASSLMGGNQPQHF	TGTGCCAGCAGCCTTATGGGAGGCAATCAGCCCCAGCATTTT